This TCR beta chain comes out of a study of shared clonotypes between healthy human individuals. Study-wide points: The low donor count limited represented genetic and exposure-history diversity.

Germline V gene data show CDR1 as ENHRY and CDR2 as SYGVKD. This CDR3 region has 14 residues. Between the trimmed V and J ends, which lost 1 base and 6 bases, there was a span of 11 bases. As to this clone: Its antigen remains unidentified.

Once extracted for a subset, genomic DNA was divided evenly among several immunoSEQ plates. Libraries were prepared by immunoSEQ multiplex PCR; TCRdb keeps only in-frame clonotypes and omits some of them. The profile shows fewer than 600,000 clones, around 81% of them singletons. This clonotype was obtained from a woman aged 40 to 50 in good health. Some clones in this sample may be carry-over from other donors' samples. V gene TRBV10-3 combines with J gene TRBJ2-3; D is perhaps TRBD1 (7 bases). Material for sequencing was PBMCs. The CDR3 DNA reads as TGTGCCATCAGTGAGTTGCAGGGGGGTGATACGCAGTATTTT. It is translated as CAISELQGGDTQYF.